This T cell receptor beta chain appears in the sequencing data of a study of blood T cell repertoires in COVID-19. In the study overall: T cells, B-cell-depleted T cells, or PBMCs provided the cDNA or gDNA that served as material.

Assay: immunoSEQ multiplex PCR; the TCRdb copy retains only in-frame clones and omits some. The sample yields about 180,000 clones, around 87% seen once. Per the germline V gene, CDR1 is SQVTM and CDR2 is ANQGSEA. Unmatched junction bases numbered 7, after V lost 5 bases and J lost 4 bases. The CDR3 contains 14 residues. This chain joins TRBV29-1 and TRBJ1-1; 10 bases are shared with TRBD1. This clonotype originated in a man in his forties or fifties with active or convalescent COVID-19. Sequences were obtained from peripheral blood. The CDR3 loop reads CSVLRDRGTTEAFF. CDR3 nucleotide sequence: TGCAGCGTTCTCCGGGACAGGGGTACCACTGAAGCTTTCTTT.